Sequencing of this T cell receptor beta chain was carried out in a study of shared clonotypes between healthy human individuals. Data came from immunoSEQ multiplex PCR; TCRdb stores just in-frame clones and leaves some out. Of approximately 1.9 million clones in the sample, 93% were seen once. CDR3 length: 18 amino acids. V lost 4 bases, J lost 0 bases, and 9 bases stayed unmatched. Per the germline V gene, CDR1 is SGHDN and CDR2 is FVKESK. CD45RO-negative, CCR7-positively selected cells formed the naive CD8 fraction, excluding terminally differentiated effector memory CD45RA+ cells. This clonotype was sampled from a man in his late teens or twenties in good health. Some clones in this sample may be carry-over from other donors' samples. The sequenced sample consisted of naive CD8+ T cells from PBMCs. This chain joins TRBV14 and TRBJ2-6; 7 bases are a match to TRBD1. CDR3 in DNA: TGTGCCAGCAGCCCGACACAGGGGACCCGCTCTGGGGCCAACGTCCTGACTTTC. The encoded protein is CASSPTQGTRSGANVLTF.